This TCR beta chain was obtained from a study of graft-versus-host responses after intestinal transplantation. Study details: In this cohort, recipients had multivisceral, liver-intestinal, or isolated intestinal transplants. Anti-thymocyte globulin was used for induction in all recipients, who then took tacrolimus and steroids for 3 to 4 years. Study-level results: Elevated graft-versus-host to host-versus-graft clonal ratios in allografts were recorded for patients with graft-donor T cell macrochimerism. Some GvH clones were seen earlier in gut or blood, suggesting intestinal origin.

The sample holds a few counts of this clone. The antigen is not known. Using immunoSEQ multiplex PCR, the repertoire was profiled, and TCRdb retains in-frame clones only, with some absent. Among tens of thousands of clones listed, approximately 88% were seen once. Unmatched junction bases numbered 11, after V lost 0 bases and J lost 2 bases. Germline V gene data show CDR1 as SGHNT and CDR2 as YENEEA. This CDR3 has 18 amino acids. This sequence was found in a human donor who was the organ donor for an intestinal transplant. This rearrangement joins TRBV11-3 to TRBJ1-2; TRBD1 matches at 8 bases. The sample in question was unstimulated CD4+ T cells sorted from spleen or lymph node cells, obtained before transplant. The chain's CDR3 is CASSLDGDRGQGNYGYTF. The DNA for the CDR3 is TGTGCCAGCAGCTTAGACGGCGACAGGGGCCAGGGGAACTATGGCTACACCTTC.